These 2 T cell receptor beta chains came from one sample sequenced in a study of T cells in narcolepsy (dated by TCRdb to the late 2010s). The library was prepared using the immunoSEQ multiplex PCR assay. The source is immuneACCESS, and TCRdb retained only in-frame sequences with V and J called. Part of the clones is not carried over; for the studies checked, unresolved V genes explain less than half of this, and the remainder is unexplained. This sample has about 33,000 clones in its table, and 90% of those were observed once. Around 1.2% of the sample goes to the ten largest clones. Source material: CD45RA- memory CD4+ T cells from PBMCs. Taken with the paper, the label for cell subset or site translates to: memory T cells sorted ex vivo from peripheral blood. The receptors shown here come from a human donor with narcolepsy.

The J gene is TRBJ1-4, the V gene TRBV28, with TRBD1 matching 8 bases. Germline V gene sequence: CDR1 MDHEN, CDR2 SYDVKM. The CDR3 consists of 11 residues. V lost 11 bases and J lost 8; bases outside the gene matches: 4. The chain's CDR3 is CAATGGEKLFF. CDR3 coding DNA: TGTGCCGCTACAGGGGGGGAAAAACTGTTTTTT. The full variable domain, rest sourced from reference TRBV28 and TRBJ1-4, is DVKVTQSSRYLVKRTGEKVFLECVQDMDHENMFWYRQDPGLGLRLIYFSYDVKMKEKGDIPEGYSVSREKKERFSLILESASTNQTSMYLCAATGGEKLFFGSGTQLSVL.

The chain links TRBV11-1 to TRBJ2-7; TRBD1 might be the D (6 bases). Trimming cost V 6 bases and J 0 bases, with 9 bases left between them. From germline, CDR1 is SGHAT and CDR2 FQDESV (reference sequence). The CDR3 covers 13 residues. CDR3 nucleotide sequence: TGTGCCAGCAGTATAGGGGGCTCCTACGAGCAGTACTTC. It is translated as CASSIGGSYEQYF. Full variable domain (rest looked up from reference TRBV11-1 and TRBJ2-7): EAEVAQSPRYKITEKSQAVAFWCDPISGHATLYWYRQILGQGPELLVQFQDESVVDDSQLPKDRFSAERLKGVDSTLKIQPAELGDSAMYLCASSIGGSYEQYFGPGTRLTVT.